This TCR beta chain was retrieved from a study of blood T cell repertoires in COVID-19. Across the whole study: The samples span acute and convalescent COVID-19 from the United States, Italy and Spain. T cells, B-cell-depleted T cells, or PBMCs supplied cDNA or gDNA.

This CDR3 has 15 amino acids. With 4 bases removed from V and 2 bases from J, the gap between germline ends came to 12 bases. Per the germline V gene, CDR1 is MDHEN and CDR2 is SYDVKM. Authors' data handling: How many nucleated cells were present was estimated from reference gene primer amplification. Data came from immunoSEQ multiplex PCR; TCRdb stores just in-frame clones and leaves some out. Clone size and the V and J calls come from that table; the DNA yielded D and trimming. The sample has more than 35,000 clones; around three quarters are singletons. The clonotype was recovered from a woman aged 65 to 85 with acute or convalescent COVID-19. Sequencing was carried out using peripheral blood. This sequence joins TRBV28 and TRBJ2-1, with D possibly matching TRBD1 (5 bases). CDR3 amino acids: CASSWGTATYNEQFF. CDR3 DNA sequence: TGTGCCAGCAGTTGGGGCACGGCAACCTACAATGAGCAGTTCTTC.